The rows below give T cell receptor beta chains drawn from one sample of a study of early T cells in non-severe SARS-CoV-2 infection. TCRdb fed the 5' RACE reads into MiXCR, producing one record per CDR3 protein. The sample yields 50,000 to 60,000 distinct CDR3 sequences, about 10% seen once. The specimen was whole blood. These receptors all stem from an adult who was a healthcare worker with PCR-confirmed SARS-CoV-2 infection or an uninfected control (not recorded which). CDR3s include the opening cysteine and the closing phenylalanine or tryptophan. The order of the fields is CDR3 protein, J gene, V gene, D gene, CDR3 length. D genes are given only for firm matches.

CDR3: CASSPSRATGELFF; J: TRBJ2-2; V: TRBV18; D: .; length: 14
CDR3: CATSDTGMTGANVLTF; J: TRBJ2-6; V: TRBV24-1; D: .; length: 16
CDR3: CASSYSGGGPRNEQFF; J: TRBJ2-1; V: TRBV6-2/TRBV6-3; D: TRBD2; length: 16
CDR3: CASSFAGGVGYTF; J: TRBJ1-2; V: TRBV11-2; D: .; length: 13
CDR3: CSARETGGTDTQYF; J: TRBJ2-3; V: TRBV20-1; D: .; length: 14
CDR3: CASSRRQVNEQFF; J: TRBJ2-1; V: TRBV3-1; D: .; length: 13
CDR3: CSARTGTGGEQYF; J: TRBJ2-7; V: TRBV20-1; D: TRBD1; length: 13
CDR3: CASRDRAGANVLTF; J: TRBJ2-6; V: TRBV5-1; D: TRBD1; length: 14
CDR3: CASSLAEMNTEAFF; J: TRBJ1-1; V: TRBV28; D: .; length: 14
CDR3: CASSLSVRPGTAYNSPLHF; J: TRBJ1-6; V: TRBV27; D: TRBD1; length: 19
CDR3: CASSYSSGSLHF; J: TRBJ1-6; V: TRBV7-8; D: .; length: 12
CDR3: CASSLIGGTSYNEQFF; J: TRBJ2-1; V: TRBV5-6; D: .; length: 16
CDR3: CAWTSGYNEQFF; J: TRBJ2-1; V: TRBV30; D: TRBD2; length: 12
CDR3: CASSQGTGELYEQYF; J: TRBJ2-7; V: TRBV7-3; D: TRBD1; length: 15
CDR3: CASTQDSFNQPQHF; J: TRBJ1-5; V: TRBV2; D: .; length: 14
CDR3: CASSLRRRGQGATGELFF; J: TRBJ2-2; V: TRBV7-3; D: TRBD1; length: 18
CDR3: CSVPRLPGGGYNEQFF; J: TRBJ2-1; V: TRBV29-1; D: TRBD2; length: 16
CDR3: CAISESAGYAGELFF; J: TRBJ2-2; V: TRBV10-3; D: .; length: 15
CDR3: CASSIGGASYNEQFF; J: TRBJ2-1; V: TRBV5-1; D: .; length: 15
CDR3: CASSQNPGELFF; J: TRBJ2-2; V: TRBV3-1; D: .; length: 12
CDR3: CASSHDRESSYNSPLHF; J: TRBJ1-6; V: TRBV4-3; D: TRBD1; length: 17
CDR3: CASVGTANLEQYF; J: TRBJ2-7; V: TRBV2; D: TRBD1; length: 13
CDR3: CASSRPANTDTQYF; J: TRBJ2-3; V: TRBV10-2; D: .; length: 14
CDR3: CSAPQGLFTDTQYF; J: TRBJ2-3; V: TRBV20-1; D: .; length: 14
CDR3: CSARTSGSYEQYF; J: TRBJ2-7; V: TRBV20-1; D: TRBD2; length: 13
CDR3: CATSRDRTGGNEQFF; J: TRBJ2-1; V: TRBV15; D: TRBD1; length: 15
CDR3: CASTGTGQDGYTF; J: TRBJ1-2; V: TRBV6-2/TRBV6-3; D: TRBD1; length: 13
CDR3: CASSLDRNEKLFF; J: TRBJ1-4; V: TRBV5-6; D: .; length: 13
CDR3: CSARVLGTYEQYF; J: TRBJ2-7; V: TRBV20-1; D: .; length: 13
CDR3: CASGFSTGTSGSYEQYF; J: TRBJ2-7; V: TRBV12-5; D: TRBD2; length: 17
CDR3: CASSGGGLAGADTQYF; J: TRBJ2-3; V: TRBV10-1; D: TRBD2; length: 16
CDR3: CASSREGHGEQFF; J: TRBJ2-1; V: TRBV6-2/TRBV6-3; D: .; length: 13
CDR3: CSARAIGEYTDTQYF; J: TRBJ2-3; V: TRBV20-1; D: .; length: 15
CDR3: CASSPRAGTDTQYF; J: TRBJ2-3; V: TRBV12-3/TRBV12-4; D: TRBD2; length: 14
CDR3: CASSMLADTDTQYF; J: TRBJ2-3; V: TRBV3-1; D: .; length: 14
CDR3: CASSPDRVVEKLFF; J: TRBJ1-4; V: TRBV14; D: TRBD1; length: 14
CDR3: CASRNDRQETQYF; J: TRBJ2-5; V: TRBV6-2/TRBV6-3; D: .; length: 13
CDR3: CASSFSGTSTDTQYF; J: TRBJ2-3; V: TRBV6-5; D: .; length: 15
CDR3: CASSWMGELFF; J: TRBJ2-2; V: TRBV7-9; D: .; length: 11
CDR3: CASSNLGRGGELFF; J: TRBJ2-2; V: TRBV7-9; D: .; length: 14
CDR3: CASSSPQMNTEAFF; J: TRBJ1-1; V: TRBV6-5; D: .; length: 14
CDR3: CASSAGAPVNEQFF; J: TRBJ2-1; V: TRBV6-4; D: .; length: 14
CDR3: CSAVAASINSEQFF; J: TRBJ2-1; V: TRBV20-1; D: .; length: 14
CDR3: CASSLGQGNGYTF; J: TRBJ1-2; V: TRBV7-2; D: TRBD1; length: 13
CDR3: CASSTRLAGYSGANVLTF; J: TRBJ2-6; V: TRBV13; D: TRBD2; length: 18